The 17 T cell receptor beta chains presented below share a single source sample, sequenced in a study of T cell clusters in autoimmune cytopenias. About 37,500 genome equivalents of blood DNA were amplified for TRB. Multiplex touch-down PCR amplified TRB using TRB-A and TRB-B pools in one tube. TCRdb reprocessed the multiplex PCR reads, with one entry per CDR3 protein and no DNA. In total, the table holds roughly 1,200 distinct CDR3 sequences. The sample consisted of peripheral blood. The source of these receptors is a human donor with an autoimmune cytopenia or autoimmune hepatitis (not recorded which).

This clonotype ranks as medium-sized in terms of frequency. The V gene is TRBV7-6, the J gene TRBJ2-6; TCRdb's assignment of TRBD2 cannot be checked, as there is no DNA. The CDR3 covers 20 residues. Germline V CDR1 and CDR2: SGHVS, FNYEAQ. The CDR3 loop reads CASSLGTKGYRGSGANVLTF.

Frequency places this clonotype as medium-sized (0.01 to 0.1%). This rearrangement joins TRBV27 to TRBJ2-1; the D gene TCRdb calls, TRBD2, cannot be checked with no DNA. The CDR3 has 14 residues. Germline V gene lookup returns CDR1 MNHEY and CDR2 SMNVEV (reference sequence). CDR3 residues: CASSTGGPRNEQFF.

The V call is TRBV6-5, the J call TRBJ1-1; the TCRdb D gene call, TRBD1, has no DNA to confirm it. This CDR3 is built from 13 residues. Germline CDR1 MNHEY, CDR2 SVGAGI. This CDR3 is CASSHRDAYQAFF.

This chain connects TRBV27 to TRBJ1-5; TCRdb gives TRBD1 as the D gene, but with no DNA this cannot be confirmed. The CDR3 loop spans 17 amino acids. The germline V gene encodes CDR1 MNHEY and CDR2 SMNVEV (reference sequence). CDR3 sequence reads: CASSQTLTMGGAQPQHF.

The chain carries TRBV6-6 and TRBJ1-1; TCRdb proposes TRBD1, but this gene call is untestable without DNA. This CDR3 comprises 13 residues. Germline assignment: CDR1 MNHNY and CDR2 SVGAGI (reference sequence). The CDR3 reads CASTERQGTEAFF.

According to its frequency, this clonotype is medium-sized (0.01 to 0.1%). The V and J genes are TRBV30 and TRBJ2-2. The CDR3 runs 12 residues. Per germline, CDR1 GTSNPN and CDR2 SVGIG (reference sequence). The CDR3 spells CAWSVGSGELFF.

The genes are TRBV19 and TRBJ1-5; the TRBD1 assignment by TCRdb is unverifiable without DNA. Germline assignment: CDR1 LNHDA and CDR2 SQIVND (reference sequence). This CDR3 comprises 14 residues. CDR3 amino acids: CASTRGAGNQPQHF.

CDR3 amino acids: CASSGSGLAGVEQYF. V and J are TRBV7-2 and TRBJ2-7; the D call from TCRdb, TRBD2, cannot be confirmed without DNA. The CDR3 runs to 15 residues. Germline CDR1 reads SGHTA; CDR2 reads FQGNSA. The whole variable domain, filled in from reference TRBV7-2 and TRBJ2-7, reads GAGVSQSPSNKVTEKGKDVELRCDPISGHTALYWYRQSLGQGLEFLIYFQGNSAPDKSGLPSDRFSAERTGGSVSTLTIQRTQQEDSAVYLCASSGSGLAGVEQYFGPGTRLTVT.

The gene calls are TRBV6-1 and TRBJ1-1; lacking DNA, the TRBD1 call made by TCRdb goes unchecked. Germline values: CDR1 MNHNS, CDR2 SASEGT. The CDR3 runs to 17 residues. The CDR3 region is CPSSYSMGRDRPTEAFF.

This rearrangement joins TRBV30 to TRBJ2-5. This CDR3 is built from 14 residues. The V gene's germline CDR1 is GTSNPN and CDR2 SVGIG (reference sequence). The CDR3 reads CAWSVRMKEETQYF.

This clonotype ranks as large (0.1 to 1%) in terms of frequency. The rearrangement uses TRBV6-2 or TRBV6-3 and TRBJ2-3; TCRdb proposes TRBD1, but this gene call is untestable without DNA. The CDR3 loop spans 13 amino acids. CDR1 and CDR2 from the germline V gene are MNHEY and SVGEGT. The chain's CDR3 is CASTPLVEDTQYF.

This clonotype is identified as medium-sized from frequency. The chain carries TRBV5-6 and TRBJ2-1; the TCRdb D gene call, TRBD1, has no DNA to confirm it. CDR3 size: 13 residues. Germline V gene data show CDR1 as SGHDT and CDR2 as YYEEEE. CDR3 region: CASSLKGRNEQFF.

In terms of frequency, this clonotype is medium-sized (0.01 to 0.1%). The chain couples TRBV5-6 to TRBJ1-5. The CDR3 covers 14 residues. Germline CDR1 is SGHDT and CDR2 is YYEEEE. Here the CDR3 reads CASSLGQKGQPQHF.

The V call is TRBV20-1, the J call TRBJ2-2; without DNA, the TCRdb call of TRBD1 cannot be checked. The CDR3 is made up of 17 amino acids. Germline lookup yields CDR1 DFQATT and CDR2 SNEGSKA (reference sequence). The CDR3 region is CSARPLYRKWNTGELFF.

By frequency, this clonotype is medium-sized (0.01 to 0.1%). This chain joins TRBV19 and TRBJ2-3. The CDR3 extends over 14 amino acids. Germline CDR1 is LNHDA and CDR2 is SQIVND (reference sequence). CDR3 loop: CASSIKVGTDTQYF.

V usage is TRBV7-6 and J usage is TRBJ2-1; TCRdb indicates TRBD2, and absent DNA this call remains unverified. Germline CDR1 reads SGHVS; CDR2 reads FNYEAQ. The CDR3 is 17 residues long. This CDR3 is CASSLVSSGSRYNEQFF.

V and J are TRBV18 and TRBJ1-4. Germline values: CDR1 KGHSH, CDR2 LQKENI. This CDR3 has 13 amino acids. The CDR3 sequence is CASSVGRSEKLFF.